This T cell receptor (beta chain) is from a study of CD8 T cells in ankylosing spondylitis. Broader study findings: Matched ankylosing spondylitis synovial fluid reportedly contained a significantly enriched population of disease-linked clones. What appeared characteristic of ankylosing spondylitis blood was a TCR beta motif of fewer than ten highly homologous variants.

Comment on this clonotype: Its matching antigen is unknown.

Generation of TCR beta libraries employed quantitative 5'-RACE incorporating molecular barcodes. TCRdb re-called the 5' RACE reads through MiXCR, storing one row per CDR3 protein. The table includes just under 550,000 distinct CDR3 sequences, roughly 12% detected once. Looked up from germline, CDR1 is GTSNPN and CDR2 is SVGIG (reference sequence). This CDR3 spans 13 amino acids. V lost 0 bases to trimming and J lost 4 bases, with 7 bases between them. The source is a male donor with ankylosing spondylitis. The chain couples TRBV30 to TRBJ2-1; D is ambiguous. Specimen: blood, either unsorted or a sorted T cell fraction (not recorded which). The chain's CDR3 is CAWSVDQYNEQFF. DNA for the CDR3: TGTGCCTGGAGTGTGGATCAGTACAATGAGCAGTTCTTC.